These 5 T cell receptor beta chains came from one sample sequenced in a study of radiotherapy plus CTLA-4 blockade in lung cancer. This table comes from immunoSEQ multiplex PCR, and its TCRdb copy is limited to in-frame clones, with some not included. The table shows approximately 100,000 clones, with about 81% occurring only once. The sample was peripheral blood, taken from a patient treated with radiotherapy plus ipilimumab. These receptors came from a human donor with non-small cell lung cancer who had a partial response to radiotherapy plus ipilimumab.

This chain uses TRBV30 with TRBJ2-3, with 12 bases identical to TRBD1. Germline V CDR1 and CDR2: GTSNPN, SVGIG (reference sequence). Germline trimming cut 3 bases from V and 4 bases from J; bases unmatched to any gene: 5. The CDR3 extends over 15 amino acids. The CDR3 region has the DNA TGTGCCTGGAGCTCCGGGACAGGGGGCCCAGATACGCAGTATTTT. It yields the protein CAWSSGTGGPDTQYF.

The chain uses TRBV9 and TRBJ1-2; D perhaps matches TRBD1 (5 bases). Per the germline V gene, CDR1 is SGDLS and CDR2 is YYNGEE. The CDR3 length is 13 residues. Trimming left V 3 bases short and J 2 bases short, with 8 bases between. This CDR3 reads CASSGNRNYGYTF. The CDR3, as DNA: TGTGCCAGCAGCGGTAACAGGAACTATGGCTACACCTTC.

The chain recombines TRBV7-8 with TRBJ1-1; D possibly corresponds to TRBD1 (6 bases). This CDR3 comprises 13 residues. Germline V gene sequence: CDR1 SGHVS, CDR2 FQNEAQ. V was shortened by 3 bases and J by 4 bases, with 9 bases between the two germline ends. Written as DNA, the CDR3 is TGTGCCAGCAGCTTCAGGGGCGGCACTGAAGCTTTCTTT. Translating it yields CASSFRGGTEAFF.

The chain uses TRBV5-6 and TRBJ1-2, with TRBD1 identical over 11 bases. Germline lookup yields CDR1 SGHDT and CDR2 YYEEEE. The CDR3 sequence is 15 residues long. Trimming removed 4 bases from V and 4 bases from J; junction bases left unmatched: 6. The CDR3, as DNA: TGTGCCAGCAGCAGCCGGACAGGGGGCGCCTATGGCTACACCTTC. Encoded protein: CASSSRTGGAYGYTF. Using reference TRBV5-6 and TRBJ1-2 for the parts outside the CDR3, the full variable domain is DAGVTQSPTHLIKTRGQQVTLRCSPKSGHDTVSWYQQALGQGPQFIFQYYEEEERQRGNFPDRFSGHQFPNYSSELNVNALLLGDSALYLCASSSRTGGAYGYTFGSGTRLTVV.

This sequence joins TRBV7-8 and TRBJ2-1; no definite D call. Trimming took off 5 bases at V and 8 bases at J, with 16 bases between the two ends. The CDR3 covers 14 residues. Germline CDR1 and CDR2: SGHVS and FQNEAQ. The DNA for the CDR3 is TGTGCCAGCAGCCTATCTCGACCAGGCGATGAGCAGTTCTTC. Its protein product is CASSLSRPGDEQFF.